The 10 T cell receptor beta chains listed next were all sequenced from one sample in a study of blood T cell repertoires in COVID-19. Repertoires were generated with immunoSEQ multiplex PCR, while TCRdb's copy carries only in-frame clones and drops some. The sample yields some 150,000 clones, about 89% seen once. What was sequenced was peripheral blood. Receptors originate from a man aged 60 to 75 with active or convalescent COVID-19.

The rearrangement joins TRBV19 to TRBJ2-3, with TRBD2 identical over 9 bases. V gave up 4 bases and J gave up 6 bases; unmatched junction bases: 17. Germline assignment: CDR1 LNHDA and CDR2 SQIVND (reference sequence). The CDR3 runs 18 residues. CDR3 bases: TGTGCCAGTAGTACGCCCTGGGAGCGGGGGGCGCTCGGGGATACGCAGTATTTT. It yields the protein CASSTPWERGALGDTQYF.

The chain is built from TRBV27 and TRBJ2-7; no clear D. The V end lost 0 bases, the J end lost 3 bases, and 9 bases lay between the germline ends. The CDR3 length is 14 residues. Germline V CDR1 and CDR2: MNHEY, SMNVEV (reference sequence). CDR3 nucleotide sequence: TGTGCCAGCAGTTTATCGACTGCCATCTACGAGCAGTACTTC. Protein product: CASSLSTAIYEQYF.

V is TRBV5-6 and J is TRBJ2-7; tentative D call: TRBD2 (6 bases). This CDR3 is 17 amino acids long. CDR1 and CDR2 from the germline V gene are SGHDT and YYEEEE. The V and J ends lost 2 bases and 0 bases respectively, with 18 bases between them. This CDR3 is CASSFLRGGRNSYEQYF. CDR3 DNA: TGTGCCAGCAGCTTTTTGCGGGGCGGAAGAAACTCCTACGAGCAGTACTTC.

V and J are TRBV27 and TRBJ1-1, with 8 bases lining up with TRBD1. The germline gives CDR1 MNHEY, CDR2 SMNVEV (reference sequence). There are 14 residues in the CDR3. V lost 3 bases and J lost 7; bases outside the gene matches: 7. Here the CDR3 DNA reads TGTGCCAGCAGTTTCGGGGACAGGACCCTTGAAGCTTTCTTT. Translated, it gives CASSFGDRTLEAFF.

The chain joins TRBV4-1 to TRBJ1-3; 7 bases fit TRBD1. The length of the CDR3 is 14 residues. From germline, CDR1 is MGHRA and CDR2 YSYEKL. The V and J ends lost 3 bases and 4 bases, in that order; junction bases with no gene match: 3. CDR3 in DNA: TGCGCCAGCAGCCATACAGGGGTCGGAAACACCATATATTTT. Protein: CASSHTGVGNTIYF.

The J gene is TRBJ1-1, the V gene TRBV7-2; unclear D gene. Germline V gene sequence: CDR1 SGHTA, CDR2 FQGNSA. CDR3 size: 14 residues. Deletions cut 5 bases from V and 0 bases from J, with 10 bases between. The CDR3 loop is CASSTRHLNTEAFF. Here the CDR3 DNA reads TGTGCCAGCAGCACGAGACACTTGAACACTGAAGCTTTCTTT.

The chain links TRBV4-2 to TRBJ2-1, with D tentatively TRBD2 (5 bases). Looked up from germline, CDR1 is LGHNA and CDR2 is YNFKEQ. Trimming shortened V by 1 base and J by 3 bases, and 16 bases separated the two germline ends. This CDR3 contains 17 residues. The CDR3 DNA sequence: TGTGCCAGCAGCCAAGTTCTATCGGGAATGGGCTACAATGAGCAGTTCTTC. Its protein is CASSQVLSGMGYNEQFF.

The V and J genes are TRBV27 and TRBJ1-1; D is possibly TRBD1 (5 bases). V was trimmed by 10 bases and J by 3 bases, leaving 24 bases between them. The germline V gene encodes CDR1 MNHEY and CDR2 SMNVEV (reference sequence). CDR3 size: 16 residues. CDR3 region: CATWARARESHTEAFF. The CDR3 bases are TGTGCCACCTGGGCCAGGGCGAGAGAATCGCACACTGAAGCTTTCTTT.

The rearrangement uses TRBV9 and TRBJ1-2; the match to TRBD1 covers 8 bases. V was pared by 0 bases and J by 7 bases, with 8 bases of the junction left unmatched. The germline V gene has CDR1 SGDLS and CDR2 YYNGEE. The CDR3 is 15 residues long. The CDR3 DNA sequence: TGTGCCAGCAGCGTAGTTTCTGCGGGGACAGGTGGCTACACCTTC. Protein product: CASSVVSAGTGGYTF.

The V gene is TRBV2, the J gene TRBJ2-1, with D unresolved. The CDR3 consists of 12 residues. V was clipped by 2 bases and J by 11 bases, with 10 bases between them. The germline V gene encodes CDR1 SNHLY and CDR2 FYNNEI. CDR3 bases: TGTGCCAGCAGTGAAATCAGAATGCAGCAGTTCTTC. Its translation: CASSEIRMQQFF.